These 20 T cell receptor beta chains share one sample of origin, sequenced in a study of Ad26.COV2.S vaccination and SARS-CoV-2 variants. The assay was immunoSEQ multiplex PCR, and TCRdb's table has in-frame clones only and misses some. In the table there are approximately 500,000 clones, about 83% of which are singletons. Described treatment: over 15 received Ad26.COV2.S at low or high dose, single or two shots; several received placebo; per-sample allocation not given. Samples analyzed were those drawn on day 63 after the first vaccine or placebo injection. The material was peripheral blood, obtained in a trial of Ad26.COV2.S vaccine versus placebo. These receptor sequences come from a person aged 18-65 years who received the Ad26.COV2.S COVID-19 vaccine or a placebo.

The chain links TRBV10-3 to TRBJ1-4, with 7 bases that match TRBD1. The CDR3 sequence is 15 residues long. V lost 6 bases, J lost 2 bases, and 6 bases stayed unmatched. CDR1 and CDR2 from the germline V gene are ENHRY and SYGVKD. The CDR3 DNA sequence: TGTGCCATCAGCGCAGGGGGGGGGACTAATGAAAAACTGTTTTTT. Protein sequence: CAISAGGGTNEKLFF.

V gene TRBV12-3 or TRBV12-4 combines with J gene TRBJ2-2, with D possibly being TRBD1 (6 bases). The CDR3 contains 13 residues. V gave up 10 bases and J gave up 0 bases, with 9 bases separating them. The CDR3 protein is CANGQSNTGELFF. The DNA for the CDR3 is TGTGCCAATGGACAGTCGAACACCGGGGAGCTGTTTTTT.

This rearrangement joins TRBV10-3 to TRBJ1-4; 10 bases map to TRBD1. This CDR3 region has 17 residues. Germline V lookup: CDR1 ENHRY, CDR2 SYGVKD. After removal of 0 bases from V and 5 bases from J, the junction contained 6 bases not matched to a gene. This CDR3 reads CAISESIMGQGNEKLFF. CDR3 DNA sequence: TGTGCCATCAGTGAGTCGATTATGGGACAGGGGAATGAAAAACTGTTTTTT.

This clone came up once. The V gene is TRBV19, the J gene TRBJ2-1, with D tentatively TRBD1 (6 bases). Germline assignment: CDR1 LNHDA and CDR2 SQIVND (reference sequence). Trimming cost V 10 bases and J 6 bases, with 22 bases left between them. This CDR3 has 15 amino acids. CDR3: CATSKGHSPANEQFF. The CDR3, as DNA: TGTGCCACCTCGAAGGGACATAGCCCTGCCAATGAGCAGTTCTTC. Looking up the rest from reference TRBV19 and TRBJ2-1 gives the full variable domain: DGGITQSPKYLFRKEGQNVTLSCEQNLNHDAMYWYRQDPGQGLRLIYYSQIVNDFQKGDIAEGYSVSREKKESFPLTVTSAQKNPTAFYLCATSKGHSPANEQFFGPGTRLTVL.

This chain joins TRBV27 and TRBJ2-7; possible D gene TRBD2, 6 bases. V was clipped by 2 bases and J by 3 bases, with 14 bases between them. Germline V CDR1 and CDR2: MNHEY, SMNVEV (reference sequence). The CDR3 contains 15 residues. CDR3 nucleotide sequence: TGTGCCAGCAGTTTAGGTGGCGGGAACCTCTACGAGCAGTACTTC. Protein product: CASSLGGGNLYEQYF.

This clone was counted once. J is TRBJ1-2 and V is TRBV28; TRBD1 matches 7 bases. The CDR3 runs 13 residues. Germline V gives CDR1 MDHEN, CDR2 SYDVKM. J was trimmed by 7 bases and V by 3 bases; bases with no gene match: 5. CDR3 DNA sequence: TGTGCCAGCAGTTTTCAGGGGGGCGGTGGCTACACCTTC. It codes for CASSFQGGGGYTF.

The J gene is TRBJ1-4, the V gene TRBV5-1; D unresolved. Per the germline V gene, CDR1 is SGHRS and CDR2 is YFSETQ. V lost 0 bases and J 10 bases, leaving 13 bases between the germline ends. The CDR3 has 14 residues. CDR3 loop: CASSLGGSRGKLFF. The CDR3 DNA reads as TGCGCCAGCAGCTTGGGGGGATCTCGAGGAAAACTGTTTTTT.

The chain links TRBV7-2 to TRBJ1-5, with D unclear. V lost 3 bases and J lost 8, with 11 bases in between. This CDR3 contains 13 residues. Germline assignment: CDR1 SGHTA and CDR2 FQGNSA. The CDR3 loop reads CASSFDTREPQHF. CDR3 nucleotides: TGTGCCAGCAGCTTCGACACAAGGGAGCCCCAGCATTTT.

The rearrangement joins TRBV9 to TRBJ2-2; TRBD2 is a possible D gene (6 bases). The V and J ends lost 4 bases and 5 bases respectively, with 12 bases between them. The CDR3 covers 14 residues. Germline V lookup: CDR1 SGDLS, CDR2 YYNGEE. Here the CDR3 DNA reads TGTGCCAGCAGCCCCTGGAGGGAAACCGGGGAGCTGTTTTTT. It yields the protein CASSPWRETGELFF.

V gene TRBV6-4 combines with J gene TRBJ1-3; D unclear. Trimming shortened V by 6 bases and J by 0 bases, and 12 bases separated the two germline ends. The CDR3 is 15 residues long. Germline V lookup: CDR1 MRHNA, CDR2 SNTAGT. CDR3 residues: CASRTGTHSGNTIYF. In nucleotides, the CDR3 is TGTGCCAGCAGGACCGGCACCCACTCTGGAAACACCATATATTTT.

This clone occurred a few times. The V and J genes are TRBV6-2 or TRBV6-3 and TRBJ2-1; tentatively, D is TRBD1 (6 bases). V lost 6 bases and J 0 bases, leaving 12 bases between the germline ends. This CDR3 region has 15 residues. Germline V gene lookup returns CDR1 MNHEY and CDR2 SVGEGT. CDR3 nucleotide sequence: TGTGCCAGCAGCATCGACAGGAGCTCCTACAATGAGCAGTTCTTC. As protein: CASSIDRSSYNEQFF.

This chain links TRBV29-1 with TRBJ2-5; a weak D match, TRBD2 (6 bases). The germline V and J ends were trimmed by 5 bases and 5 bases, with 18 bases remaining between them. CDR1 SQVTM and CDR2 ANQGSEA come from the germline V gene. The CDR3 is 14 amino acids. CDR3 region: CSVTAGRVRETQYF. DNA of the CDR3: TGCAGCGTTACTGCGGGGCGGGTGAGGGAGACCCAGTACTTC. The whole variable domain, filled in from reference TRBV29-1 and TRBJ2-5, reads SAVISQKPSRDICQRGTSLTIQCQVDSQVTMMFWYRQQPGQSLTLIATANQGSEATYESGFVIDKFPISRPNLTFSTLTVSNMSPEDSSIYLCSVTAGRVRETQYFGPGTRLLVL.

The J gene is TRBJ2-1, the V gene TRBV2; 8 bases agree with TRBD2. CDR1 and CDR2 (germline): SNHLY, FYNNEI. The CDR3 contains 15 residues. V was pared by 6 bases and J by 2 bases, with 6 bases of the junction left unmatched. Here the CDR3 reads CASRTGAGAYNEQFF. For the CDR3, the DNA is TGTGCCAGCAGGACGGGAGCGGGGGCCTACAATGAGCAGTTCTTC.

The rearrangement links TRBV29-1 to TRBJ1-1; D perhaps matches TRBD1 (5 bases). Trimming pared 8 bases from V and 12 bases from J, leaving 19 bases between. The CDR3 extends over 11 amino acids. Germline CDR1 and CDR2: SQVTM and ANQGSEA. In DNA form, the CDR3 reads TGCAGCACGGAAGGGGCAGGGATATCTTTCTTT. It codes for CSTEGAGISFF.

The V gene is TRBV30, the J gene TRBJ1-2, with D tentatively TRBD1 (6 bases). The ends were cut back, 0 bases at V and 8 bases at J, with 13 bases in the middle. Germline V gives CDR1 GTSNPN, CDR2 SVGIG (reference sequence). The CDR3 extends over 13 amino acids. The CDR3 is CAWSVVMGGGYTF. CDR3 nucleotide sequence: TGTGCCTGGAGTGTCGTGATGGGGGGCGGCTACACCTTC.

This chain connects TRBV28 to TRBJ1-1; D not resolved. CDR1 is MDHEN, CDR2 SYDVKM, per germline. With 5 bases removed from V and 1 base from J, the gap between germline ends came to 11 bases. The CDR3 runs 14 residues. CDR3 amino acids: CASSLRGRNTEAFF. The CDR3 nucleotides are TGTGCCAGCAGTCTCAGAGGTCGGAACACTGAAGCTTTCTTT.

This clone was counted a single time. The CDR3 DNA follows: TGTGCCAGCAGCCCCCGGGGGAAGAACACCGGGGAGCTGTTTTTT. Protein product: CASSPRGKNTGELFF. The rearrangement links TRBV11-3 to TRBJ2-2; a possible D gene is TRBD2 (6 bases). CDR1 SGHNT and CDR2 YENEEA come from the germline V gene. V lost 5 bases, J lost 1 base, and 11 bases lay in between. This CDR3 is built from 15 residues.

This clone appeared many times. The chain joins TRBV25-1 to TRBJ2-1, with 9 bases fitting TRBD1. The germline gives CDR1 MGHDK, CDR2 SYGVNS. CDR3 length: 12 residues. V shed 6 bases, J shed 9 bases, and the junction held 3 bases outside the gene matches. The CDR3 protein is CASSTGGIEQFF. In DNA, the CDR3 is TGTGCCAGCAGCACAGGGGGCATTGAGCAGTTCTTC.

The chain couples TRBV30 to TRBJ1-5, with TRBD1 as a possible D gene (5 bases). CDR1 is GTSNPN and CDR2 is SVGIG in the germline V gene (reference sequence). The CDR3 consists of 16 residues. V lost 0 bases and J 7 bases, leaving 19 bases between the germline ends. CDR3 protein: CAWSVPGRQGGQPQHF. The CDR3 nucleotides are TGTGCCTGGAGTGTACCTGGTCGGCAGGGTGGACAGCCCCAGCATTTT.

The chain carries TRBV29-1 and TRBJ2-3, with D hard to call. The CDR3 is made up of 11 amino acids. V lost 3 bases, J lost 4 bases, and 5 bases lay in between. Germline assignment: CDR1 SQVTM and CDR2 ANQGSEA. The CDR3 DNA is TGCAGCGTTGAGCTGCCAGATACGCAGTATTTT. Its translation is CSVELPDTQYF.